These 22 T cell receptor beta chains originate from one sample sequenced in a study of blood T cells in healthy people across ages. Primed by a sample-barcoded 5' primer and a J-beta primer mix, a second PCR proceeded for about 6 to 12 cycles. Via MiXCR, TCRdb re-called the 5' RACE reads, giving one row per CDR3 protein. The table lists hundreds of thousands of distinct CDR3 sequences, about 53% of them singletons, with more than 35% in the top ten. The sequencing input was blood. Receptors originate from a man in his fifties or sixties in good health.

V and J are TRBV9 and TRBJ2-1; 7 bases map to TRBD2. The CDR3 runs to 16 residues. The germline V gene encodes CDR1 SGDLS and CDR2 YYNGEE. V lost 0 bases to trimming and J lost 2 bases; unmatched junction nucleotides: 5. In DNA, the CDR3 is TGTGCCAGCAGCGTAGACCCGGCGGGAGCCTACAATGAGCAGTTCTTC. It is translated as CASSVDPAGAYNEQFF.

The chain has TRBV20-1 and TRBJ2-7; no clear D. Per the germline V gene, CDR1 is DFQATT and CDR2 is SNEGSKA (reference sequence). Trimming left V 0 bases short and J 1 base short, with 10 bases between. CDR3 length equals 14 residues. CDR3 sequence reads: CSARDRQASYEQYF. In nucleotides, the CDR3 is TGCAGTGCTAGAGATCGGCAGGCTTCCTACGAGCAGTACTTC.

This sequence joins TRBV7-9 and TRBJ2-1, with D uncertain. The CDR3 contains 17 residues. The V gene's germline CDR1 is SEHNR and CDR2 FQNEAQ (reference sequence). Trimming removed 0 bases at V and 3 bases at J, with 15 bases between. CDR3 in DNA: TGTGCCAGCAGCTTAGCGAAAGGATTGAATGACTACAATGAGCAGTTCTTC. Protein product: CASSLAKGLNDYNEQFF.

Of note for this clonotype: Germline is not matched at one junction end, which may reflect a read error. The J gene is TRBJ2-1, the V gene TRBV18; possibly TRBD2 for D (5 bases). The end of the DNA aligns better with TRBJ2-7, so the J call may be wrong. This CDR3 spans 15 amino acids. Per germline, CDR1 KGHSH and CDR2 LQKENI. CDR3 amino acids: CANSRGLVSYNEQYF. The CDR3 bases are TGTGCCAACTCACGGGGTCTAGTCTCCTACAATGAGCAGTACTTC.

The chain employs TRBV5-1 and TRBJ2-1; 8 bases agree with TRBD1. Germline V gene sequence: CDR1 SGHRS, CDR2 YFSETQ. The CDR3 covers 17 residues. Trimming cost V 0 bases and J 5 bases; bases outside gene matches: 10. The CDR3 sequence is CASSLVRDRGFHNEQFF. CDR3 coding DNA: TGCGCCAGCAGCTTGGTTCGTGACAGGGGTTTCCACAATGAGCAGTTCTTC. The full variable domain, its missing parts supplied by reference TRBV5-1 and TRBJ2-1, is KAGVTQTPRYLIKTRGQQVTLSCSPISGHRSVSWYQQTPGQGLQFLFEYFSETQRNKGNFPGRFSGRQFSNSRSEMNVSTLELGDSALYLCASSLVRDRGFHNEQFFGPGTRLTVL.

The gene calls are TRBV5-6 and TRBJ1-1, with 7 bases aligning to TRBD1. The trim removed 4 bases at V and 3 bases at J, leaving 15 bases unmatched. The CDR3 is 17 amino acids. Germline CDR1 and CDR2: SGHDT and YYEEEE. CDR3 in amino acids: CASSRPIQTGRYTEAFF. CDR3 bases: TGTGCCAGCAGCCGTCCCATTCAGACAGGGCGGTACACTGAAGCTTTCTTT.

This clonotype was seen ten or more times. J is TRBJ1-1 and V is TRBV7-2, with D maybe TRBD1 (6 bases). The germline CDR1 and CDR2 sequences are SGHTA and FQGNSA. This CDR3 has 14 amino acids. Trimming took off 5 bases at V and 5 bases at J, with 15 bases between the two ends. CDR3 coding DNA: TGTGCCAGCAGCCTAGACAGGTCTCTAACTGAAGCTTTCTTT. It translates to CASSLDRSLTEAFF. The complete variable domain, with remaining parts taken from reference TRBV7-2 and TRBJ1-1, reads GAGVSQSPSNKVTEKGKDVELRCDPISGHTALYWYRQSLGQGLEFLIYFQGNSAPDKSGLPSDRFSAERTGGSVSTLTIQRTQQEDSAVYLCASSLDRSLTEAFFGQGTRLTVV.

V usage is TRBV20-1 and J usage is TRBJ2-4; no clear D. The DNA end is more similar to TRBJ2-7, so the J call may be wrong. The V gene's germline CDR1 is DFQATT and CDR2 SNEGSKA (reference sequence). The CDR3 spans 13 residues. The CDR3 DNA is TGCAGTGCCAAGAGTCCCTTTGGGTACGAGCAGTACTTC. It encodes CSAKSPFGYEQYF.

This chain connects TRBV4-2 to TRBJ2-4, with D perhaps TRBD1 or TRBD2 (6 bases each). V was cut by 1 base and J by 4 bases, with 14 bases left in between. Germline V CDR1 and CDR2: LGHNA, YNFKEQ. The CDR3 sequence is 16 residues long. The CDR3 DNA reads as TGTGCCAGCAGCCAAGGCCTTAAGGGGGGAAAAAACATTCAGTACTTC. This translates into CASSQGLKGGKNIQYF.

The V gene is TRBV27, the J gene TRBJ2-2, with D perhaps given as TRBD1 or TRBD2 (6 bases each). The CDR3 is made up of 14 amino acids. Germline assignment: CDR1 MNHEY and CDR2 SMNVEV (reference sequence). V was clipped by 7 bases and J by 4 bases, with 13 bases between them. The CDR3 nucleotides read TGTGCCAGCACCCCCGGAGGGGGCACCGGGGAGCTGTTTTTT. Its translation is CASTPGGGTGELFF.

The V call is TRBV12-3 or TRBV12-4, the J call TRBJ2-5; 12 bases match TRBD2. The CDR3 contains 14 residues. Trimming cost V 7 bases and J 4 bases; bases outside gene matches: 4. DNA of the CDR3: TGTGCCAGCACCGAACTAGCGGGGGGAGAGACCCAGTACTTC. Its protein is CASTELAGGETQYF.

In DNA form, the CDR3 reads TGTGCCATCAGTGTCAGGGGTGGCGAGCAGTACTTC. Translation: CAISVRGGEQYF. The chain carries TRBV10-3 and TRBJ2-7; D may be TRBD1 (6 bases). This CDR3 contains 12 residues. CDR1 is ENHRY, CDR2 SYGVKD, per germline. The V end lost 4 bases, the J end lost 6 bases, and 10 bases lay between the germline ends.

This clonotype was detected only a few times. The chain is built from TRBV12-3 or TRBV12-4 and TRBJ2-5; D unclear. The V and J ends lost 3 bases and 4 bases respectively, with 9 bases between them. This CDR3 spans 13 amino acids. The CDR3 loop reads CASSLGWRETQYF. DNA for the CDR3: TGTGCCAGCAGTTTGGGGTGGAGAGAGACCCAGTACTTC.

This chain links TRBV21-1 with TRBJ2-5; the table's TRBD1 call for D was not verified on the DNA. TRBV21-1 is designated a pseudogene. This CDR3 comprises 16 residues. CDR3 sequence: CASSKDASAPQETQYF. CDR3 nucleotides: TGTGCCAGCAGCAAAGACGCTAGCGCCCCACAAGAGACCCAGTACTTC.

The rearrangement uses TRBV20-1 and TRBJ2-5; D is uncertain. There are 13 residues in the CDR3. V lost 5 bases and J lost 2, with 12 bases in between. From germline, CDR1 is DFQATT and CDR2 SNEGSKA (reference sequence). The CDR3 DNA reads as TGCAGTGCTGGGTGGGCGGATCAAGAGACCCAGTACTTC. Encoded protein: CSAGWADQETQYF.

This clonotype was recorded once. The junction differs from germline at one of its ends, possibly a read error. This chain uses TRBV15 with TRBJ2-5; 9 bases match TRBD1. Germline loops: CDR1 LNHNV, CDR2 YYDKDF (reference sequence). This CDR3 has 16 residues. The DNA for the CDR3 is TGTGCCACCAGCAGAGGGGACAGGGCGCCGGGAGAGACCCGGTACTTC. It codes for CATSRGDRAPGETRYF.

This chain uses TRBV20-1 with TRBJ1-5; a weak D match, TRBD1 (6 bases). Deletions cut 4 bases from V and 3 bases from J, with 10 bases between. From germline, CDR1 is DFQATT and CDR2 SNEGSKA (reference sequence). The CDR3 sequence is 13 residues long. CDR3 coding DNA: TGCAGTGCTACCGGACAGCCCAATCAGCCCCAGCATTTT. Translation: CSATGQPNQPQHF.

The chain has TRBV29-1 and TRBJ1-1; maybe TRBD1 (6 bases). The CDR3 is made up of 15 amino acids. Germline CDR1 and CDR2: SQVTM and ANQGSEA. Trimming took 6 bases from V and 0 from J, leaving 17 bases between them. CDR3 sequence reads: CSVQRQVYMNTEAFF. The DNA of the CDR3 is TGCAGCGTCCAAAGACAGGTCTACATGAACACTGAAGCTTTCTTT. The full variable domain, with the rest looked up from reference TRBV29-1 and TRBJ1-1, is SAVISQKPSRDICQRGTSLTIQCQVDSQVTMMFWYRQQPGQSLTLIATANQGSEATYESGFVIDKFPISRPNLTFSTLTVSNMSPEDSSIYLCSVQRQVYMNTEAFFGQGTRLTVV.

The rearrangement joins TRBV18 to TRBJ2-5, with D perhaps matching TRBD2 (6 bases). This CDR3 is 14 amino acids long. V was shortened by 8 bases and J by 1 base, with 14 bases between the two germline ends. In germline, CDR1 is KGHSH, CDR2 LQKENI. CDR3 region: CASTLGGSQETQYF. The CDR3 DNA reads TGTGCCAGCACCCTCGGGGGTTCCCAAGAGACCCAGTACTTC.

Comments on this clonotype: One end of the junction does not line up with germline, which may come from a read error. This chain uses TRBV4-2 with TRBJ2-1; TRBD2 matches 11 bases. Germline V gene data show CDR1 as LGHNA and CDR2 as YNFKEQ. The CDR3 loop spans 14 amino acids. The CDR3 region is CASSLAGGVNERFF. The CDR3 DNA reads TGTGCCAGCAGCTTAGCGGGAGGGGTCAATGAGCGGTTCTTC.

This chain uses TRBV7-2 with TRBJ2-7; maybe TRBD2 (5 bases). The germline V gene encodes CDR1 SGHTA and CDR2 FQGNSA. V was shortened by 5 bases and J by 0 bases, with 17 bases between the two germline ends. CDR3 length: 16 residues. Written as DNA, the CDR3 is TGTGCCAGCAGCAGCGCCCGAGGGTGGCGCTCCTACGAGCAGTACTTC. This translates into CASSSARGWRSYEQYF.

This clonotype was found a few times. The rearrangement uses TRBV20-1 and TRBJ1-5; 10 bases align to TRBD1. The CDR3 has 13 amino acids. V lost 5 bases to trimming and J lost 5 bases; unmatched junction nucleotides: 3. Germline V CDR1 and CDR2: DFQATT, SNEGSKA (reference sequence). CDR3 DNA: TGCAGTGCTGGGGGGACAGGGGATCAGCCCCAGCATTTT. It is translated as CSAGGTGDQPQHF.